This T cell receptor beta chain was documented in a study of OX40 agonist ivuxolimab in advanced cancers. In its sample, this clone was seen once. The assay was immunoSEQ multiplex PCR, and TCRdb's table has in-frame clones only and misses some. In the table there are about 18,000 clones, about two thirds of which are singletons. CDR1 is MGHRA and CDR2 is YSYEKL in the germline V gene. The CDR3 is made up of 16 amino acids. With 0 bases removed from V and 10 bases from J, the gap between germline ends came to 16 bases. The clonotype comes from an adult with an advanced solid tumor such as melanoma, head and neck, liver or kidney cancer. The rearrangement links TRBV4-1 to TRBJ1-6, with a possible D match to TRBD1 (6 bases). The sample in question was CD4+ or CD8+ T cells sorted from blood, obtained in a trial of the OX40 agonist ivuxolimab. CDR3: CASSQDSEGVGSPLHF. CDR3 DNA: TGCGCCAGCAGCCAAGATTCGGAGGGGGTCGGGTCACCCCTCCACTTT.